This TCR beta chain was documented in a study of blood T cell repertoires in COVID-19. The overall study: PBMCs, B-cell-depleted T cells, or T cells were the source of the cDNA or gDNA that made up the material.

V was pared by 0 bases and J by 5 bases, with 7 bases of the junction left unmatched. This CDR3 spans 16 amino acids. The germline V gene encodes CDR1 MNHEY and CDR2 SVGAGI. Original analysis: Cell counts per sample came from amplifying reference gene primers. Clones were read by immunoSEQ multiplex PCR, and TCRdb kept only the in-frame ones, dropping some. The V and J calls and clone size were taken over from that table, and D and trimming were inferred from the DNA. Of some 150,000 clones listed, 75% to 80% are singletons. The chain recombines TRBV6-5 with TRBJ2-7, with 10 nucleotides matching TRBD2. The receptor's source is a woman aged 45-65 years who had recovered from COVID-19. Specimen: PBMCs or T cells enriched from blood (not recorded which). The CDR3 reads CASSYSTTSGSHEQYF. CDR3 bases: TGTGCCAGCAGTTACTCCACGACTAGCGGGTCCCACGAGCAGTACTTC.